These 12 T cell receptor beta chains originate from one sample sequenced in a study of breast tumors, draining lymph nodes, adjacent tissues. TCRdb re-called the multiplex PCR reads with MiXCR, one entry per CDR3 protein. Found here are fewer than 30,000 distinct CDR3 sequences, 60% to 75% of them singletons; the top ten hold 23%. Sequencing was performed on tumor-adjacent breast tissue. The receptor source for this set is a female donor with breast cancer. Some clones in this sample may be carry-over from other donors' samples.

The chain recombines TRBV10-3 with TRBJ1-2, with 7 bases lining up with TRBD1. Germline V gene sequence: CDR1 ENHRY, CDR2 SYGVKD. The CDR3 contains 18 residues. V trimming: 0 bases; J trimming: 2 bases; junction bases outside the gene matches: 12. The CDR3 loop reads CAISESVIRQGENYGYTF. The CDR3 region has the DNA TGTGCCATCAGTGAGTCTGTAATTAGGCAGGGGGAAAACTATGGCTACACCTTC.

The rearrangement joins TRBV20-1 to TRBJ2-7; 9 nucleotides agree with TRBD2. Germline lookup yields CDR1 DFQATT and CDR2 SNEGSKA (reference sequence). The ends lost 0 bases at V and 6 bases at J; junction bases unmatched: 15. The CDR3 is 17 residues long. The CDR3 region has the DNA TGCAGTGCTAGAGATCCTGGCGGGAGGGCCAATCTTCTCGAGCAGTACTTC. Protein: CSARDPGGRANLLEQYF.

This sequence joins TRBV6-4 and TRBJ2-3; D perhaps matches TRBD2 (6 bases). The CDR3 has 15 residues. Trimming shortened V by 6 bases and J by 3 bases, and 16 bases separated the two germline ends. Germline V gives CDR1 MRHNA, CDR2 SNTAGT. Here the CDR3 reads CASRGGGDRTDTQYF. The CDR3 DNA reads as TGTGCCAGCAGGGGGGGTGGAGACAGAACAGATACGCAGTATTTT.

This sequence joins TRBV15 and TRBJ1-3; D call uncertain. The V end was cut by 0 bases, the J end by 4 bases, with 10 bases between. This CDR3 region has 15 residues. Germline V gives CDR1 LNHNV, CDR2 YYDKDF (reference sequence). The CDR3 sequence: CATSRDRYQGNTIYF. The CDR3 coding sequence is TGTGCCACCAGCAGAGATCGATACCAAGGAAACACCATATATTTT.

The table lists this clonotype with many counts. This chain uses TRBV7-9 with TRBJ1-4, with a weak D call TRBD1 (5 bases). V was pared by 5 bases and J by 1 base, with 8 bases between. The germline V gene has CDR1 SEHNR and CDR2 FQNEAQ (reference sequence). The CDR3 totals 14 residues. For the CDR3, the DNA is TGTGCCAGCAGCCTTGGGGGAACTAATGAAAAACTGTTTTTT. Translated, it gives CASSLGGTNEKLFF.

This clonotype is judged medium-sized. This chain uses TRBV7-8 with TRBJ1-6, with D maybe TRBD1 (5 bases). V was shortened by 0 bases and J by 9 bases, with 18 bases between the two germline ends. CDR1 SGHVS and CDR2 FQNEAQ come from the germline V gene. CDR3 length: 17 amino acids. CDR3 DNA: TGTGCCAGCAGCTTAGCGAGGGGAGACGGTGGTTTTTCACCCCTCCACTTT. As protein: CASSLARGDGGFSPLHF.

This clonotype was observed many times. The chain couples TRBV6-5 to TRBJ2-1, with 8 nucleotides matching TRBD2. Germline V gene lookup returns CDR1 MNHEY and CDR2 SVGAGI. Trimming at V came to 4 bases and at J to 8 bases, leaving 10 bases not matched to a gene. This CDR3 has 15 amino acids. The CDR3 here is CASSWSGGPGDEQFF. CDR3 coding DNA: TGTGCCAGCAGTTGGTCGGGAGGGCCTGGGGATGAGCAGTTCTTC.

The rearrangement links TRBV9 to TRBJ1-2; 7 bases line up with TRBD1. Unmatched junction bases numbered 13, after V lost 0 bases and J lost 8 bases. There are 16 residues in the CDR3. The germline V gene has CDR1 SGDLS and CDR2 YYNGEE. For the CDR3, the DNA is TGTGCCAGCAGCGTAGGACTGGAGGGGGCGGATTGGGGCTACACCTTC. The encoded protein is CASSVGLEGADWGYTF.

The DNA of the CDR3 is TGTGCCAGCAGGGGGATCGGGGCAGGGGAAAAACTGTTTTTT. This sequence encodes CASRGIGAGEKLFF. The chain uses TRBV6-5 and TRBJ1-4; tentative D call: TRBD1 (5 bases). The germline V and J ends were trimmed by 6 bases and 8 bases, with 16 bases remaining between them. CDR1 MNHEY and CDR2 SVGAGI come from the germline V gene. The CDR3 is 14 residues long.

The chain combines TRBV5-6 with TRBJ2-7, with a possible D match to TRBD1 (5 bases). V was shortened by 0 bases and J by 6 bases, with 13 bases between the two germline ends. Per germline, CDR1 SGHDT and CDR2 YYEEEE. The CDR3 sequence is 14 residues long. DNA of the CDR3: TGTGCCAGCAGCTTGGATCTGGGGCTCGGCGAGCAGTACTTC. It yields the protein CASSLDLGLGEQYF.

The table lists this clonotype with a count of one. The chain combines TRBV6-1 with TRBJ1-5; D is perhaps TRBD1 (5 bases). This CDR3 is 13 amino acids long. Germline V gene sequence: CDR1 MNHNS, CDR2 SASEGT. Trimming pared 7 bases from V and 2 bases from J, leaving 9 bases between. The chain's CDR3 is CASTQGRNQPQHF. CDR3 DNA: TGTGCCAGCACGCAGGGCCGCAATCAGCCCCAGCATTTT.

This clonotype is medium-sized in the sample. The V call is TRBV7-6, the J call TRBJ2-7, with a weak D call TRBD1 (5 bases). The CDR3 is made up of 13 amino acids. The V and J ends lost 2 bases and 2 bases respectively, with 7 bases between them. Germline V gene data show CDR1 as SGHVS and CDR2 as FNYEAQ. The CDR3 here is CASSLQTAYEQYF. DNA for the CDR3: TGTGCCAGCAGCTTACAGACAGCCTACGAGCAGTACTTC.